The entry below describes one TCR beta chain. The antigen remains undetermined. The data are from a study of human T cells and chemical hapten exposure. Study in general: Minor volume differences among pooled libraries chiefly drove per-sample TCR yield variation.

Time point denoted: patch test 1, 2 weeks after DPC sensitization. Treatment: therapeutic diphenylcyclopropenone sensitization with weekly scalp DPC. CDR1 is SGHAT, CDR2 FQDESV, per germline (reference sequence). Trimming removed 3 bases at V and 0 bases at J, with 8 bases between. CDR3 size: 14 residues. Notes on the study in general: Counts of TCRs above 1 in 1000 frequency stayed unchanged with DPC sensitization. Versus controls, expanded TCRs had significantly more large CDR3 similarity clusters.

From the RACE reads, TCRdb called clonotypes with MiXCR, one entry per CDR3 protein. Of fewer than 100,000 distinct CDR3 sequences listed, 9.5% to 15% are singletons. The rearrangement uses TRBV11-1 and TRBJ2-5, with TRBD1 as a possible D gene (6 bases). The TCR comes from a woman aged 40 to 50 with alopecia areata. Some clones in this sample may be carry-over from other donors' samples. The starting material was whole blood, obtained in connection with sensitization to the hapten diphenylcyclopropenone (DPC). The CDR3 DNA sequence: TGTGCCAGCAGCTTCGGACAGAACCAAGAGACCCAGTACTTC. Translated, it gives CASSFGQNQETQYF.